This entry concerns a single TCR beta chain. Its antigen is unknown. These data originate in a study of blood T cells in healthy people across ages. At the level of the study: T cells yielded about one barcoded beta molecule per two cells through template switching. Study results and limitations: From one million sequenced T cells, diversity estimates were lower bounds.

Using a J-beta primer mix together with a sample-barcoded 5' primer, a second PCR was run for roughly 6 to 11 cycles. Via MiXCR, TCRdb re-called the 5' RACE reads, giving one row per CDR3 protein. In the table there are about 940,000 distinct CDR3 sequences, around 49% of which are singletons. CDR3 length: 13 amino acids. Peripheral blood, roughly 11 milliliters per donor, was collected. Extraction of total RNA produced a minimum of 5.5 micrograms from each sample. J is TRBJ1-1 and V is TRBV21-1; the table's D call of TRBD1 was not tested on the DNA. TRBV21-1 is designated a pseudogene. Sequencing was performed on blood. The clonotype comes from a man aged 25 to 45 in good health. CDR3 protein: CASINRGNTEAFF. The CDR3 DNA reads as TGTGCCAGCATCAACAGGGGCAACACTGAAGCTTTCTTT.